This T cell receptor (beta chain) was captured in a study of blood T cell repertoires in COVID-19. CDR3 length equals 16 residues. The V segment lost 3 bases and the J segment 0 bases; nucleotides outside the gene matches: 9. Germline values: CDR1 GTSNPN, CDR2 SVGIG (reference sequence). Using immunoSEQ multiplex PCR, the repertoire was profiled, and TCRdb retains in-frame clones only, with some absent. This table has about 410,000 clones, over 75% appearing once. The sequence came from a woman in her forties with COVID-19, enrolled during active disease. Sequenced: peripheral blood. The chain carries TRBV30 and TRBJ2-7; 9 bases are a match to TRBD1. CDR3 DNA: TGTGCCTGGAGCCCTATAGGACAGGGGACCTCCTACGAGCAGTACTTC. Translation gives CAWSPIGQGTSYEQYF.